This T cell receptor (beta chain) was recorded in a study of blood T cell repertoires in COVID-19. Study information: The samples span acute and convalescent COVID-19 from the United States, Italy and Spain. T cells, B-cell-depleted T cells, or PBMCs provided the cDNA or gDNA that served as material.

The CDR3 spans 14 residues. The V and J ends lost 4 bases and 3 bases, in that order; junction bases with no gene match: 7. Germline V lookup: CDR1 SGHNT, CDR2 YYREEE (reference sequence). Original methodology: Amplification with reference gene primers provided the estimates of nucleated cell counts. Using immunoSEQ multiplex PCR, the repertoire was profiled, and TCRdb retains in-frame clones only, with some absent. The V and J calls and the clone size are those of that table, but D and trimming were determined from the DNA. Among 73,000 or so clones listed, 65% to 85% were seen once. This chain links TRBV5-4 with TRBJ2-7; 7 nucleotides line up with TRBD1. The TCR comes from a man aged 45-60 years with active COVID-19. Source material: peripheral blood. Written as DNA, the CDR3 is TGTGCCAGCAGCAAACCGGGACAGCGCTACGAGCAGTACTTC. Encoded protein: CASSKPGQRYEQYF.